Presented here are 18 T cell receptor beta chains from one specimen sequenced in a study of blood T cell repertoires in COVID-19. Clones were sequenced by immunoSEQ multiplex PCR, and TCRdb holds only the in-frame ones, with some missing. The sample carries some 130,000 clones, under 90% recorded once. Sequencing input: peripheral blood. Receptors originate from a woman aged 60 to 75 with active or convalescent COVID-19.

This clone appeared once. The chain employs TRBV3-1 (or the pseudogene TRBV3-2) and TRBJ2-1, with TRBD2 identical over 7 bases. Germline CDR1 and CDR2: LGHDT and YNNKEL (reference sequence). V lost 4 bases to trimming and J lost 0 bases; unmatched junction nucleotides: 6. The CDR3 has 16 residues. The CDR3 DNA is TGTGCCAGCAGCCCCCGACTAGCAAGCTCCTACAATGAGCAGTTCTTC. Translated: CASSPRLASSYNEQFF.

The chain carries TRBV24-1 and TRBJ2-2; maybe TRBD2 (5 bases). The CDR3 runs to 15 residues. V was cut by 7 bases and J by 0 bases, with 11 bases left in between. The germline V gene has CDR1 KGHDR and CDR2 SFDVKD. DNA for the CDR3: TGTGCCACCAGGGCCGGGGATTCGAACACCGGGGAGCTGTTTTTT. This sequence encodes CATRAGDSNTGELFF.

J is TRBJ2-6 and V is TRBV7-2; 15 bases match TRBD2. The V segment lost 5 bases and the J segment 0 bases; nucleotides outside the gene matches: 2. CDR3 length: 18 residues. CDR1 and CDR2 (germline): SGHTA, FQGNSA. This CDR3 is CASSRGLAGGSGANVLTF. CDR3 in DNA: TGTGCCAGCAGCAGGGGACTAGCGGGGGGCTCTGGGGCCAACGTCCTGACTTTC.

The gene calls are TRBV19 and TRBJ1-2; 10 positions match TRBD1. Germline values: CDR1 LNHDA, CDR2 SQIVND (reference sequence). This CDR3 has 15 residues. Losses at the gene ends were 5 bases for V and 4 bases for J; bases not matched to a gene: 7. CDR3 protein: CASSLGQGDPYGYTF. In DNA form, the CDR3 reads TGTGCCAGTAGTCTTGGACAGGGGGATCCCTATGGCTACACCTTC.

CDR3 nucleotide sequence: TGTGCCAGCAGACGGGACAGGGCCACTGAAGCTTTCTTT. Translating gives CASRRDRATEAFF. V and J are TRBV5-4 and TRBJ1-1; 9 bases are a match to TRBD1. The CDR3 spans 13 residues. Trimming removed 5 bases from V and 4 bases from J; junction bases left unmatched: 3. The germline V gene has CDR1 SGHNT and CDR2 YYREEE (reference sequence).

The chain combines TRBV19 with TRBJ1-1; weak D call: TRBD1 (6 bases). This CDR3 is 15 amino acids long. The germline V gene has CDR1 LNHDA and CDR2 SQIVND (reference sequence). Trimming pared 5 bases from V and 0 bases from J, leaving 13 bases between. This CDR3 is CASSPQGNVNTEAFF. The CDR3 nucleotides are TGTGCCAGTAGTCCACAGGGAAATGTGAACACTGAAGCTTTCTTT.

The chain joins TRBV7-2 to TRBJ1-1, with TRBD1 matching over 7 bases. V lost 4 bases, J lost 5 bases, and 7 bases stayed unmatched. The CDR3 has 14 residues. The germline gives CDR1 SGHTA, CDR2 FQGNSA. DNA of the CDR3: TGTGCCAGCAGCTCCAGACAGGGAGGTACTGAAGCTTTCTTT. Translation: CASSSRQGGTEAFF.

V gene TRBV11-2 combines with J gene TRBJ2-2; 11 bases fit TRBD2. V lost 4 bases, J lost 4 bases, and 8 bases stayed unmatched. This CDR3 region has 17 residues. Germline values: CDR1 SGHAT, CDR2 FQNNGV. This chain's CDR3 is CASSSLLAGGRTGELFF. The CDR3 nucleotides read TGTGCCAGCAGCTCCCTCCTAGCGGGGGGCCGCACCGGGGAGCTGTTTTTT.

The CDR3 loop reads CASQAGWDRGSPSSYNEQFF. The CDR3 DNA reads TGTGCCAGCCAAGCTGGCTGGGACAGGGGATCCCCTAGCTCCTACAATGAGCAGTTCTTC. The chain is built from TRBV9 and TRBJ2-1; 10 bases fit TRBD1. Trimming at V came to 7 bases and at J to 0 bases, leaving 19 bases not matched to a gene. CDR3 size: 20 residues. Germline V lookup: CDR1 SGDLS, CDR2 YYNGEE. Full variable domain (remainder filled in from reference TRBV9 and TRBJ2-1): DSGVTQTPKHLITATGQRVTLRCSPRSGDLSVYWYQQSLDQGLQFLIQYYNGEERAKGNILERFSAQQFPDLHSELNLSSLELGDSALYFCASQAGWDRGSPSSYNEQFFGPGTRLTVL.

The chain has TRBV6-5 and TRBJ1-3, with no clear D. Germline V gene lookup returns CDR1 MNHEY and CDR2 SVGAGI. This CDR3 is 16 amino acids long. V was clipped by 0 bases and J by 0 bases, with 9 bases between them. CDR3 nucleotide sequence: TGTGCCAGCAGTTACTCTGGCGGAAACTCTGGAAACACCATATATTTT. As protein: CASSYSGGNSGNTIYF.

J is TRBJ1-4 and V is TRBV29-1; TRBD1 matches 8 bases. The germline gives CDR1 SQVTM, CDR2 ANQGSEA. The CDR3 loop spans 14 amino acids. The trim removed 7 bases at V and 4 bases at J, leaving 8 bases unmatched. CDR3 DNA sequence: TGCAGCGCTTCGATGACAGGGGTTAATGAAAAACTGTTTTTT. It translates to CSASMTGVNEKLFF.

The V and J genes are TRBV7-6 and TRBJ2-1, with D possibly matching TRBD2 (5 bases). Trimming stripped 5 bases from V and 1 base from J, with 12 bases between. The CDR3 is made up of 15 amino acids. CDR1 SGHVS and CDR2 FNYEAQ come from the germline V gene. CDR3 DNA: TGTGCCAGCAGCCCGAGGGAAGAATCCTACAATGAGCAGTTCTTC. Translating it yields CASSPREESYNEQFF.

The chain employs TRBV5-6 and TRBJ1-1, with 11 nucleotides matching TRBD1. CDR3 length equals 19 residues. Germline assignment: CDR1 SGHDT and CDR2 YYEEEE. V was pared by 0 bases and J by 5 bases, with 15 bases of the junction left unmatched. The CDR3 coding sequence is TGTGCCAGCAGCTTGGCGACCGGACAGGGGGCGGTAGTATGGACTGAAGCTTTCTTT. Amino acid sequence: CASSLATGQGAVVWTEAFF.

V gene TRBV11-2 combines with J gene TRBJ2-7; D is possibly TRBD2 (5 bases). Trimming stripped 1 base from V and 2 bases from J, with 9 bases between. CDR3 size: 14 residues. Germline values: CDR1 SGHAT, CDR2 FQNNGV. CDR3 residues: CASSLGGLTYEQYF. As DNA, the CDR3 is TGTGCCAGCAGCTTAGGAGGGCTCACCTACGAGCAGTACTTC.

The CDR3 DNA follows: TGCGCCAGCAGCCCCGGGACAGGGTTCTCCTACGAGCAGTACTTC. Encoded protein: CASSPGTGFSYEQYF. J is TRBJ2-7 and V is TRBV5-1; 9 bases are shared with TRBD1. V trimming: 4 bases; J trimming: 0 bases; junction bases outside the gene matches: 5. Germline CDR1 SGHRS, CDR2 YFSETQ. This CDR3 has 15 residues.

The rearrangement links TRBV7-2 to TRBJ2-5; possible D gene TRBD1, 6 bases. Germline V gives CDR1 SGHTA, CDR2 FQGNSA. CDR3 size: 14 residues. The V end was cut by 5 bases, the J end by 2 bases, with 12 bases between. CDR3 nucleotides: TGTGCCAGCAGCCCCAGGGGCTATCAAGAGACCCAGTACTTC. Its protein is CASSPRGYQETQYF.

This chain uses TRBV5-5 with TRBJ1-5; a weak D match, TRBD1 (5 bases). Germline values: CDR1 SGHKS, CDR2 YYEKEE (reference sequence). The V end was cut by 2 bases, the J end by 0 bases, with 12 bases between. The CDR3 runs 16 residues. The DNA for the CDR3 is TGTGCCAGCAGCTTATCCGGGGGTGCTAGCAATCAGCCCCAGCATTTT. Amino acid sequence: CASSLSGGASNQPQHF. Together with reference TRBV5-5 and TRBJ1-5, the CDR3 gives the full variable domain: DAGVTQSPTHLIKTRGQQVTLRCSPISGHKSVSWYQQVLGQGPQFIFQYYEKEERGRGNFPDRFSARQFPNYSSELNVNALLLGDSALYLCASSLSGGASNQPQHFGDGTRLSIL.

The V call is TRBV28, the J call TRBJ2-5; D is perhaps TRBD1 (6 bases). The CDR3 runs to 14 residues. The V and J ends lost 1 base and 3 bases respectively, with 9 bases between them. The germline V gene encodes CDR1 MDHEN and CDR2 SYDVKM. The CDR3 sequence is CASSLSQGKETQYF. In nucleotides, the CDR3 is TGTGCCAGCAGTTTATCCCAGGGGAAAGAGACCCAGTACTTC.